A selection of T cell receptor beta chains follows, all from one sample in a study of cytomegalovirus exposure and HLA in healthy donors. Produced via immunoSEQ multiplex PCR; TCRdb's table is partial and in-frame only. The table shows fewer than 150,000 clones, with around 84% occurring only once. Sequencing was done on a sample of PBMCs. These TCRs come from a man aged 18 to 30 in good health and CMV-seropositive. The CDR3 runs from the conserved cysteine through the conserved F or W. The order of the fields is CDR3 DNA, CDR3 protein, J gene, V gene, clone size, D gene. The D gene is left open where the match is weak. The size of a clone is reported for some rows only, either as once, few or many, or as a class for expanded clones.

DNA: TGTGCCTGGAGTGCGTCAGGGGGCTACGAGCAGTACTTC; CDR3: CAWSASGGYEQYF; J: TRBJ2-7; V: TRBV30; size: once; D: TRBD1
DNA: TGCGCCAGCAGCGGATCGACAGGGGGCAAATATGGCTACACCTTC; CDR3: CASSGSTGGKYGYTF; J: TRBJ1-2; V: TRBV5-1; size: .; D: TRBD1
DNA: TGTGCCAGCAGCTTAGTAAAAGCAGGGCCCAGGGCGTTC; CDR3: CASSLVKAGPRAF; J: TRBJ1-2; V: TRBV11-2; size: .; D: .
DNA: TGTGCCAGCAGTGAAACTGTGCTTCCCGGAGATACGCAGTATTTT; CDR3: CASSETVLPGDTQYF; J: TRBJ2-3; V: TRBV2; size: .; D: .
DNA: TGTGCCAGCAGCAGGATACAGGGGGCTCACTTAGAGACCCAGTACTTC; CDR3: CASSRIQGAHLETQYF; J: TRBJ2-5; V: TRBV11-1; size: .; D: TRBD1
DNA: TGTGCCAGCAGTTACCAACAGGGGAGGAATTCACCCCTCCACTTT; CDR3: CASSYQQGRNSPLHF; J: TRBJ1-6; V: TRBV6-5; size: .; D: TRBD1
DNA: TGTGCCAGCACACAATACCCAACAATGAACACTGAAGCTTTCTTT; CDR3: CASTQYPTMNTEAFF; J: TRBJ1-1; V: TRBV27; size: once; D: .
DNA: TGTGCCACCGGGGCGTTAGGCGGGGTCCAGCCCCAGCATTTT; CDR3: CATGALGGVQPQHF; J: TRBJ1-5; V: TRBV15; size: .; D: .
DNA: TGTGCCAGCAGCAGCTCAGAGGACTCCTACGAGCAGTACTTC; CDR3: CASSSSEDSYEQYF; J: TRBJ2-7; V: TRBV11-3; size: .; D: .
DNA: TGTGCCAGCAGCGTAGAGTCTAGCGCCACAGATACGCAGTATTTT; CDR3: CASSVESSATDTQYF; J: TRBJ2-3; V: TRBV9; size: .; D: .
DNA: TGTGCCAGTAGTATTGTTATATGCGCCCCATTACTCTCCTACGAGCAGTACTTC; CDR3: CASSIVICAPLLSYEQYF; J: TRBJ2-7; V: TRBV19; size: .; D: .
DNA: TGTGCCAGCAGTGAACAGGTTCGGTCGAACGGCTACACCTTC; CDR3: CASSEQVRSNGYTF; J: TRBJ1-2; V: TRBV6-1; size: .; D: .
DNA: TGCGCCAGCAGCCAAGAGGGAAGGGGATCGAGAAACATTCAGTACTTC; CDR3: CASSQEGRGSRNIQYF; J: TRBJ2-4; V: TRBV4-1; size: once; D: .
DNA: TGTGCCAGCAGGACAGGGTTGGGCACAGATACGCAGTATTTT; CDR3: CASRTGLGTDTQYF; J: TRBJ2-3; V: TRBV6-1; size: .; D: TRBD1
DNA: TGTGCCAGCAGTTACTATGGGGGGGCCTACGAGCAGTACTTC; CDR3: CASSYYGGAYEQYF; J: TRBJ2-7; V: TRBV6-6; size: .; D: TRBD2
DNA: TGTGCCAGCAGTTTAAGGACAGGGGTCACCGGGGAGCTGTTTTTT; CDR3: CASSLRTGVTGELFF; J: TRBJ2-2; V: TRBV27; size: .; D: TRBD1
DNA: TGTGCCAGCGGACTCCATGGCTCCTACAATGAGCAGTTCTTC; CDR3: CASGLHGSYNEQFF; J: TRBJ2-1; V: TRBV6-5; size: .; D: .
DNA: TGTGCCAGCAGCTTGTTGGGACTAGCGTCCGGGGAGCTGTTTTTT; CDR3: CASSLLGLASGELFF; J: TRBJ2-2; V: TRBV11-2; size: .; D: TRBD2
DNA: TGTGCCAGCAGCCCAGGACTAGCGGGAGACGTGGAGACCCAGTACTTC; CDR3: CASSPGLAGDVETQYF; J: TRBJ2-5; V: TRBV5-8; size: .; D: TRBD2
DNA: TGTGCCTGGAGGGACAGGGGGAATGAAAAACTGTTTTTT; CDR3: CAWRDRGNEKLFF; J: TRBJ1-4; V: TRBV30; size: .; D: TRBD1
DNA: TGTGCCAGCAGTGATTATCAGGGGGCCGATGAGCAGTTCTTC; CDR3: CASSDYQGADEQFF; J: TRBJ2-1; V: TRBV25-1; size: .; D: TRBD1
DNA: TGTGCCTGGAGAGCAAGCGGGAGGGCCTATGAGCAGTTCTTC; CDR3: CAWRASGRAYEQFF; J: TRBJ2-1; V: TRBV30; size: .; D: TRBD2
DNA: TGTGCCAGCTCAATACAGAGCGGGGTCAATGAGCAGTTCTTC; CDR3: CASSIQSGVNEQFF; J: TRBJ2-1; V: TRBV5-4; size: .; D: TRBD2
DNA: TGTGCCAGCAGCTTAGGGCAGGGGGCCATTGGTCAGCCCCAGCATTTT; CDR3: CASSLGQGAIGQPQHF; J: TRBJ1-5; V: TRBV7-6; size: .; D: TRBD1
DNA: TGTGCCAGCAGCTTTATTTTTTCCGGGACAAAAAATGAGCAGTTCTTC; CDR3: CASSFIFSGTKNEQFF; J: TRBJ2-1; V: TRBV11-2; size: .; D: .
DNA: TGCGCCAGCAGGCTAGCGGGAGGGTTATCCTACAATGAGCAGTTCTTC; CDR3: CASRLAGGLSYNEQFF; J: TRBJ2-1; V: TRBV5-1; size: once; D: TRBD2
DNA: TGTGCCAGCAGCCAAGGGGGCACGAACAATGAGCAGTTCTTC; CDR3: CASSQGGTNNEQFF; J: TRBJ2-1; V: TRBV4-2; size: .; D: .
DNA: TGTGCCAGCCGCGCCTGGGCGGGGGGCACAGATACGCAGTATTTT; CDR3: CASRAWAGGTDTQYF; J: TRBJ2-3; V: TRBV6-6; size: .; D: TRBD2
DNA: TGTGCCATCAGTGAGTCGAATTGGGAGTACTCTGGGGCCAACGTCCTGACTTTC; CDR3: CAISESNWEYSGANVLTF; J: TRBJ2-6; V: TRBV10-3; size: .; D: .
DNA: TGTGCCAGCAGCAAAGTTAGGACTTACACTGAAGCTTTCTTT; CDR3: CASSKVRTYTEAFF; J: TRBJ1-1; V: TRBV21-1; size: .; D: .
DNA: TGTGCCAGCAGCTTCGCGACTGGAGAAGCTTTCTTT; CDR3: CASSFATGEAFF; J: TRBJ1-1; V: TRBV5-4; size: .; D: .
DNA: TGTGCCAGCAGCCTCCGGGAGTCTCAGCAGTACTTC; CDR3: CASSLRESQQYF; J: TRBJ2-7; V: TRBV14; size: .; D: .
DNA: TGCGCCAGCAGCTTGGCCGGGACTACCTTGACGGCAGATACGCAGTATTTT; CDR3: CASSLAGTTLTADTQYF; J: TRBJ2-3; V: TRBV5-1; size: .; D: TRBD2
DNA: TGTGCCAGCAGCCTCATGATAACAACAGGGGGCTCATACGTTAGCACAGATACGCAGTATTTT; CDR3: CASSLMITTGGSYVSTDTQYF; J: TRBJ2-3; V: TRBV4-2; size: .; D: TRBD1
DNA: TGTGCCAGCAGCCAAGCTAGCGGGAGTTCAAGAAACAATGAGCAGTTCTTC; CDR3: CASSQASGSSRNNEQFF; J: TRBJ2-1; V: TRBV14; size: .; D: TRBD2
DNA: TGTGCCAGCAGCGTAGGAGGCAGGGGGGCCTCCGTCCTGACTTTC; CDR3: CASSVGGRGASVLTF; J: TRBJ2-6; V: TRBV9; size: .; D: .
DNA: TGTGCCAGTAGTACACAAGCGGGGCAGGGGGCGAACACCATATATTTT; CDR3: CASSTQAGQGANTIYF; J: TRBJ1-3; V: TRBV19; size: .; D: TRBD1
DNA: TGTGCCAGCAGCTTGGTTGGGGGCAGAGGCTACACCTTC; CDR3: CASSLVGGRGYTF; J: TRBJ1-2; V: TRBV5-6; size: .; D: .
DNA: TGTGCCAGCAGTTACTCGTCGCCAGGGTCCTACGAGCAGTACTTC; CDR3: CASSYSSPGSYEQYF; J: TRBJ2-7; V: TRBV6-6; size: few; D: .
DNA: TGTGCCAGCAGCTCCTTCTCCGGGACAGGGGCCAACGTCCTGACTTTC; CDR3: CASSSFSGTGANVLTF; J: TRBJ2-6; V: TRBV13; size: .; D: .
DNA: TGTGCCAGCAGCCAGACAGGGGCTGGGTACGAGCAGTACTTC; CDR3: CASSQTGAGYEQYF; J: TRBJ2-7; V: TRBV13; size: .; D: TRBD1
DNA: TGTGCCAGCAGTTTAGGTGGCCACGGCTACACCTTC; CDR3: CASSLGGHGYTF; J: TRBJ1-2; V: TRBV27; size: .; D: .
DNA: TGTGCCAGCAGTTACGAACAGATCTACGAGCAGTACTTC; CDR3: CASSYEQIYEQYF; J: TRBJ2-7; V: TRBV6-5; size: .; D: .
DNA: TGTGCCAGCAGTCGTACAGGGGACGGCAATCAGCCCCAGCATTTT; CDR3: CASSRTGDGNQPQHF; J: TRBJ1-5; V: TRBV27; size: once; D: TRBD1
DNA: TGTGCCAGCAGGAAACTTAATGAGCAGTTCTTC; CDR3: CASRKLNEQFF; J: TRBJ2-1; V: TRBV6-1; size: .; D: .
DNA: TGTGCCAGTACGACAGGAGTGTATCAGCCCCAGCATTTT; CDR3: CASTTGVYQPQHF; J: TRBJ1-5; V: TRBV19; size: .; D: .